The 28 T cell receptor beta chains listed next were all sequenced from one sample in a study of blood T cell repertoires in COVID-19. Only in-frame clones appear in the TCRdb table, and some are missing; sequencing was by immunoSEQ multiplex PCR. The sample consists of 35,000 to 45,000 clones, roughly 92% of them appearing once. What was sequenced was peripheral blood. The receptors were sampled from a man aged 50 to 60 with active COVID-19.

The CDR3 DNA is TGTGCCAGCATGGGGAGGGGCGGGGAGCAGTTCTTC. The encoded protein is CASMGRGGEQFF. The chain couples TRBV2 to TRBJ2-1, with TRBD2 identical over 7 bases. The germline V gene encodes CDR1 SNHLY and CDR2 FYNNEI. CDR3 length equals 12 residues. Trimming removed 7 bases from V and 10 bases from J; junction bases left unmatched: 7.

The chain employs TRBV7-6 and TRBJ2-1; D gene unclear. With 0 bases removed from V and 3 bases from J, the gap between germline ends came to 6 bases. Looked up from germline, CDR1 is SGHVS and CDR2 is FNYEAQ. The CDR3 covers 14 residues. This CDR3 reads CASSLAESYNEQFF. The CDR3 DNA sequence: TGTGCCAGCAGCTTAGCGGAGAGCTACAATGAGCAGTTCTTC.

This rearrangement joins TRBV5-6 to TRBJ2-7; 16 bases align to TRBD2. This CDR3 is built from 16 residues. The ends lost 4 bases at V and 6 bases at J; junction bases unmatched: 7. Germline V gives CDR1 SGHDT, CDR2 YYEEEE. The CDR3 reads CASSQGTSGRAGEQYF. CDR3 in DNA: TGTGCCAGCAGCCAAGGGACTAGCGGGAGGGCCGGCGAGCAGTACTTC.

The J gene is TRBJ2-7, the V gene TRBV27; 8 nucleotides match TRBD1. The V and J ends lost 3 bases and 1 base, in that order; junction bases with no gene match: 2. CDR1 and CDR2 (germline): MNHEY, SMNVEV (reference sequence). The CDR3 length is 14 residues. CDR3 sequence reads: CASSLGTGSYEQYF. CDR3 DNA sequence: TGTGCCAGCAGTTTGGGGACAGGATCCTACGAGCAGTACTTC.

The chain is built from TRBV28 and TRBJ2-1, with TRBD1 matching over 7 bases. After removal of 4 bases from V and 3 bases from J, the junction contained 6 bases not matched to a gene. The germline V gene has CDR1 MDHEN and CDR2 SYDVKM. The CDR3 contains 15 residues. CDR3 loop: CASSSGTAHYNEQFF. CDR3 nucleotides: TGTGCCAGCAGTTCCGGGACAGCCCACTACAATGAGCAGTTCTTC.

V and J are TRBV7-9 and TRBJ1-1; no definite D call. CDR3 length: 15 residues. Germline assignment: CDR1 SEHNR and CDR2 FQNEAQ (reference sequence). Trimming shortened V by 1 base and J by 1 base, and 10 bases separated the two germline ends. The CDR3 DNA reads TGTGCCAGCAGCTTAGGGCAGGCCGCGAACACTGAAGCTTTCTTT. Protein sequence: CASSLGQAANTEAFF.

This rearrangement joins TRBV28 to TRBJ2-5; 7 bases line up with TRBD1. The CDR3 sequence is 16 residues long. Germline V gene lookup returns CDR1 MDHEN and CDR2 SYDVKM. J lost 5 bases, V lost 7 bases, and 16 bases had no gene match. The chain's CDR3 is CASTLLSGRGSETQYF. The CDR3 nucleotides read TGTGCCAGCACCCTCCTTAGTGGCAGGGGGTCGGAGACCCAGTACTTC.

V gene TRBV5-6 combines with J gene TRBJ2-7, with D tentatively TRBD1 (6 bases). V was cut by 6 bases and J by 5 bases, with 15 bases left in between. CDR3 length: 13 residues. The germline CDR1 and CDR2 sequences are SGHDT and YYEEEE. CDR3 sequence (DNA): TGTGCCAGCACCACAGGGTCCAGGCACGAGCAGTACTTC. It translates to CASTTGSRHEQYF.

The chain is built from TRBV7-8 and TRBJ2-1; 7 bases fit TRBD1. This CDR3 contains 15 residues. Germline V lookup: CDR1 SGHVS, CDR2 FQNEAQ. J lost 6 bases, V lost 4 bases, and 9 bases had no gene match. CDR3 nucleotide sequence: TGTGCCAGCAGCTCATCGACAGGGATGGTCAATGAGCAGTTCTTC. Encoded protein: CASSSSTGMVNEQFF.

The V and J genes are TRBV6-2 or TRBV6-3 and TRBJ1-2; maybe TRBD1 (6 bases). The CDR3 is made up of 14 amino acids. V lost 6 bases, J lost 7 bases, and 18 bases lay in between. Germline V gives CDR1 MNHEY, CDR2 SVGEGT. CDR3 DNA sequence: TGTGCCAGCAGCCCCGGTGGGGGCGGGTTTGGCTACACCTTC. Translating it yields CASSPGGGGFGYTF.

The CDR3 DNA reads as TGTGCCAGCAGCTTGGGGGCCACCGGGGAGCTGTTTTTT. Translating gives CASSLGATGELFF. The chain links TRBV7-7 to TRBJ2-2; tentative D call: TRBD1 (6 bases). The CDR3 runs to 13 residues. V shed 3 bases and J shed 4 bases, with 6 bases lying between them. CDR1 and CDR2 (germline): SSHAT, FNYEAQ (reference sequence).

The V and J genes are TRBV5-1 and TRBJ2-4, with a tentative D call TRBD2 (6 bases). The CDR3 extends over 15 amino acids. The germline CDR1 and CDR2 sequences are SGHRS and YFSETQ. V was cut by 3 bases and J by 5 bases, with 15 bases left in between. Here the CDR3 DNA reads TGCGCCAGCAGCTCGCAGACTAGTAGCCAAAACATTCAGTACTTC. Its protein product is CASSSQTSSQNIQYF.

This sequence joins TRBV9 and TRBJ2-2; TRBD2 agrees at 8 bases. CDR1 and CDR2 from the germline V gene are SGDLS and YYNGEE. The ends lost 0 bases at V and 5 bases at J; junction bases unmatched: 3. The CDR3 runs to 15 residues. The CDR3 loop is CASSVEASGTGELFF. The CDR3 bases are TGTGCCAGCAGCGTAGAGGCTAGCGGGACCGGGGAGCTGTTTTTT.

This chain links TRBV7-8 with TRBJ2-1; D not resolved. CDR3 size: 12 residues. Germline CDR1 and CDR2: SGHVS and FQNEAQ. V lost 1 base and J 10 bases, leaving 8 bases between the germline ends. The CDR3 reads CASSLVRGEQFF. CDR3 DNA: TGTGCCAGCAGCTTAGTGAGAGGCGAGCAGTTCTTC.

Only one count was recorded for this clone. J is TRBJ2-2 and V is TRBV11-2; D may be TRBD1 (5 bases). Per the germline V gene, CDR1 is SGHAT and CDR2 is FQNNGV. V lost 7 bases, J lost 3 bases, and 15 bases lay in between. The CDR3 contains 15 residues. The CDR3 sequence: CASTQGARDTGELFF. The CDR3 coding sequence is TGTGCCAGCACCCAAGGGGCCAGGGACACCGGGGAGCTGTTTTTT.

The rearrangement links TRBV5-1 to TRBJ1-1; 7 nucleotides line up with TRBD1. Germline CDR1 SGHRS, CDR2 YFSETQ. J gave up 3 bases and V 2 bases, and 4 bases lay outside the gene matches. The CDR3 has 14 amino acids. The DNA for the CDR3 is TGCGCCAGCAGCTTAAGGCAGGGGGACACTGAAGCTTTCTTT. Its translation: CASSLRQGDTEAFF.

The chain combines TRBV5-1 with TRBJ2-5, with 8 bases aligning to TRBD1. Per the germline V gene, CDR1 is SGHRS and CDR2 is YFSETQ. The CDR3 is 13 amino acids. The V gene end was trimmed by 2 bases and the J gene end by 4 bases; junction bases not matched to a gene: 1. The CDR3 loop reads CASSLQGGETQYF. The CDR3 nucleotides read TGCGCCAGCAGCTTACAGGGGGGAGAGACCCAGTACTTC.

The rearrangement uses TRBV25-1 and TRBJ2-1; TRBD2 aligns across 8 bases. In germline, CDR1 is MGHDK, CDR2 SYGVNS. With V trimmed by 0 bases and J by 9 bases, 13 bases remained unmatched. This CDR3 contains 17 residues. CDR3 sequence reads: CASSEYSGRIQGSEQFF. The CDR3 bases are TGTGCCAGCAGTGAATACAGCGGGAGAATTCAGGGGAGTGAGCAGTTCTTC.

The rearrangement joins TRBV7-9 to TRBJ2-5, with unresolved D. This CDR3 is 11 amino acids long. V gave up 5 bases and J gave up 10 bases, with 11 bases separating them. Germline-derived CDR1 and CDR2 are SEHNR and FQNEAQ (reference sequence). CDR3 residues: CASSPLRVQYF. In DNA form, the CDR3 reads TGTGCCAGCAGCCCCCTCCGTGTCCAGTACTTC.

The chain recombines TRBV6-6 with TRBJ2-1; 11 nucleotides match TRBD2. The CDR3 sequence is 15 residues long. In germline, CDR1 is MNHNY, CDR2 SVGAGI (reference sequence). V gave up 7 bases and J gave up 4 bases; unmatched junction bases: 6. CDR3 nucleotide sequence: TGTGCCAGCATCAAGACTAGCGGGATGTACAATGAGCAGTTCTTC. Encoded protein: CASIKTSGMYNEQFF.

The chain links TRBV29-1 to TRBJ1-1; no firm D call. The CDR3 is 11 residues long. Germline V gives CDR1 SQVTM, CDR2 ANQGSEA. V gave up 3 bases and J gave up 5 bases, with 7 bases separating them. The CDR3 reads CSVEERTEAFF. In DNA, the CDR3 is TGCAGCGTTGAGGAGAGGACTGAAGCTTTCTTT.

The chain has TRBV28 and TRBJ2-5; D is perhaps TRBD1 (5 bases). CDR3 length: 14 amino acids. The V and J ends lost 0 bases and 7 bases respectively, with 12 bases between them. Germline V gene sequence: CDR1 MDHEN, CDR2 SYDVKM. In DNA, the CDR3 is TGTGCCAGCAGTTTATGGTCAGGGTTGGGGACCCAGTACTTC. The encoded protein is CASSLWSGLGTQYF.

The V call is TRBV27, the J call TRBJ2-7; 7 nucleotides agree with TRBD2. Germline CDR1 is MNHEY and CDR2 is SMNVEV (reference sequence). The CDR3 has 14 residues. V gave up 3 bases and J gave up 5 bases; unmatched junction bases: 7. CDR3 sequence (DNA): TGTGCCAGCAGTTTGGGGACGGGGGGAAACGAGCAGTACTTC. This translates into CASSLGTGGNEQYF.

The chain employs TRBV5-1 and TRBJ2-1; 8 bases map to TRBD2. The CDR3 totals 15 residues. The trim removed 1 base at V and 3 bases at J, leaving 3 bases unmatched. Germline CDR1 reads SGHRS; CDR2 reads YFSETQ. The CDR3 loop reads CASSLTSGLYNEQFF. The DNA of the CDR3 is TGCGCCAGCAGCTTGACTAGCGGCCTCTACAATGAGCAGTTCTTC.

The V gene is TRBV25-1, the J gene TRBJ1-1; 7 bases are a match to TRBD1. Per the germline V gene, CDR1 is MGHDK and CDR2 is SYGVNS. Losses at the gene ends were 4 bases for V and 0 bases for J; bases not matched to a gene: 8. The CDR3 length is 16 residues. CDR3 in amino acids: CASSGQGQRLNTEAFF. The CDR3 DNA follows: TGTGCCAGCAGTGGGCAGGGACAGAGATTGAACACTGAAGCTTTCTTT.

The chain couples TRBV3-1 (or the pseudogene TRBV3-2) to TRBJ2-5, with 9 positions matching TRBD1. Germline V gives CDR1 LGHDT, CDR2 YNNKEL (reference sequence). This CDR3 has 16 amino acids. The V and J ends lost 0 bases and 3 bases, in that order; junction bases with no gene match: 5. The CDR3: CASSQDSTGGKETQYF. The CDR3 DNA reads TGTGCCAGCAGCCAAGATTCCACAGGGGGCAAAGAGACCCAGTACTTC.

This sequence joins TRBV7-9 and TRBJ1-1; a weak D match, TRBD1 (5 bases). CDR3 length equals 17 residues. The V end was cut by 10 bases, the J end by 0 bases, with 24 bases between. CDR1 is SEHNR and CDR2 is FQNEAQ in the germline V gene (reference sequence). The CDR3 DNA reads TGTGCCACTCAGCTTCCCCAGAAGGGGTTCATGAACACTGAAGCTTTCTTT. Protein product: CATQLPQKGFMNTEAFF.

The gene calls are TRBV15 and TRBJ2-2; TRBD1 might be the D (5 bases). This CDR3 region has 18 residues. In germline, CDR1 is LNHNV, CDR2 YYDKDF (reference sequence). Trimming stripped 3 bases from V and 5 bases from J, with 22 bases between. Here the CDR3 DNA reads TGTGCCACCAGCAGCACCCGTCTCTACCTAAGGGGTACCGGGGAGCTGTTTTTT. This encodes CATSSTRLYLRGTGELFF.